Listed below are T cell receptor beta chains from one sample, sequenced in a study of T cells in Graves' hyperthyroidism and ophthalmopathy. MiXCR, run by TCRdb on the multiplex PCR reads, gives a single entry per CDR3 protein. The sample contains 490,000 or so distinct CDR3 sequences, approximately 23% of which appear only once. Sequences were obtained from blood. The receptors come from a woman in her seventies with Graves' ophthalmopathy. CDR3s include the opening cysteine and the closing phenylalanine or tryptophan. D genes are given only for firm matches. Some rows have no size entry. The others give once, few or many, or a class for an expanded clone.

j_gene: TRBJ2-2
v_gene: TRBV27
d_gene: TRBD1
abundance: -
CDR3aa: CASSLYAMDRGYTGELFF
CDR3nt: TGTGCCAGCAGTTTATATGCCATGGACAGGGGGTACACCGGGGAGCTGTTTTTT

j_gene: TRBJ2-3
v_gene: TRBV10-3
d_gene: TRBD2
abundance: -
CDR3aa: CAISGPGGTDTQYF
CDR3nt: TGTGCCATCAGTGGACCGGGAGGGACAGATACGCAGTATTTT

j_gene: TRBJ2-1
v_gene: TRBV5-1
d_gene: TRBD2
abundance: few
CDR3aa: CASSLVREYDHEQFF
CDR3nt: TGCGCCAGCAGCTTGGTGCGGGAGTACGACCATGAGCAGTTCTTC

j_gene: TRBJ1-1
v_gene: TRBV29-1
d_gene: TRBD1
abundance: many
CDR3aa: CSVGTGGNTEAFF
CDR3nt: TGCAGCGTTGGGACAGGGGGGAACACTGAAGCTTTCTTT

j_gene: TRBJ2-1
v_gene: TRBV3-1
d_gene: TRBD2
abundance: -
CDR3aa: CASSHRTSGYNEQFF
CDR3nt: TGTGCCAGCAGCCATCGGACTAGCGGATACAATGAGCAGTTCTTC

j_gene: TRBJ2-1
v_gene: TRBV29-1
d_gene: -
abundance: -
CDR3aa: CSVDLPGDEQFF
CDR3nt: TGCAGCGTCGATTTACCCGGAGATGAGCAGTTCTTC

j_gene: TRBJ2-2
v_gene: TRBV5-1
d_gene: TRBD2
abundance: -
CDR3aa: CASSHAGGDTGELFF
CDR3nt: TGCGCCAGCAGCCACGCGGGAGGAGACACCGGGGAGCTGTTTTTT

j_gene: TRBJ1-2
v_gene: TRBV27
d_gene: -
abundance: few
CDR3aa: CASSLTGTNYGYTF
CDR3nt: TGTGCCAGCAGTTTAACAGGGACTAACTATGGCTACACCTTC

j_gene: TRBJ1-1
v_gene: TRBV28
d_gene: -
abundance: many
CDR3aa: CASSPMGVNTEAFF
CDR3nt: TGTGCCAGCAGTCCGATGGGGGTGAACACTGAAGCTTTCTTT

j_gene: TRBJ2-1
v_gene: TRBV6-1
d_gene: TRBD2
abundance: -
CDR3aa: CAGAGVNNEQFF
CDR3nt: TGTGCAGGAGCGGGGGTCAACAATGAGCAGTTCTTC

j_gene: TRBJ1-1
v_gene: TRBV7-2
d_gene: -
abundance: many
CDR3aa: CASSLRQGVAEAFF
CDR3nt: TGTGCCAGCAGCTTAAGGCAGGGAGTTGCTGAAGCTTTCTTT

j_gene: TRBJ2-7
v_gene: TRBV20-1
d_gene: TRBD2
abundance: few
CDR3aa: CRPYSGRDSYEQYF
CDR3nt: TGCAGACCCTATAGCGGGAGGGACTCCTACGAGCAGTACTTC

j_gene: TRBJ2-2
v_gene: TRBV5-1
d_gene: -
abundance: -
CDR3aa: CASSLGPRNTGELFF
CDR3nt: TGTGCCAGCAGCCTGGGACCTAGGAACACCGGGGAGCTGTTTTTT

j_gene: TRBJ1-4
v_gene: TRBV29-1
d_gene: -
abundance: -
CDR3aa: CSVATATNEKLFF
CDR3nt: TGCAGCGTTGCGACAGCAACTAATGAAAAACTGTTTTTT

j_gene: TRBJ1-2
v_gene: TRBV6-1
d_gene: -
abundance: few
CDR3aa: CASSDFLRSYGYTF
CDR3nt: TGTGCCAGCAGTGATTTTCTCCGGTCCTATGGCTACACCTTC

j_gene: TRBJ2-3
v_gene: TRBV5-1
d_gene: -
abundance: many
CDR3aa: CASSVPNGGITDTQYF
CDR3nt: TGCGCCAGCAGCGTCCCGAACGGCGGCATCACAGATACGCAGTATTTT

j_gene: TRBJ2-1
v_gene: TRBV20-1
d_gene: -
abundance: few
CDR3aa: CSALKGRGEQFF
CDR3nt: TGCAGTGCTCTTAAGGGACGGGGTGAGCAGTTCTTC

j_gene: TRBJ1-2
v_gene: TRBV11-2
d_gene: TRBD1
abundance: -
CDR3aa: CASSHLGQGMGGYTF
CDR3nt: TGTGCCAGCAGTCACCTGGGACAGGGTATGGGGGGCTACACCTTC

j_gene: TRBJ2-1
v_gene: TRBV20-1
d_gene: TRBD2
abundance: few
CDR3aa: CSARDDASGSPYNEQFF
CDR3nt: TGCAGTGCTAGGGACGATGCCAGCGGGAGCCCCTACAATGAGCAGTTCTTC

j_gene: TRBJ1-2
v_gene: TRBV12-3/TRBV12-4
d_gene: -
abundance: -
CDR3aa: CASSSGRYYGYTF
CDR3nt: TGTGCCAGCAGCTCCGGACGGTACTATGGCTACACCTTC

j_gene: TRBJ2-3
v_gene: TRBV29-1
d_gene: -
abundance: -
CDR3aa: CSVDHFSGLTDTQYF
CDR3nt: TGCAGCGTGGATCACTTTAGCGGTCTCACAGATACGCAGTATTTT

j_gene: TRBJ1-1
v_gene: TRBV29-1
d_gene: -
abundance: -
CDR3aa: CSVQHGGARTEAFF
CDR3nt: TGCAGCGTTCAGCATGGCGGAGCGAGGACTGAAGCTTTCTTT

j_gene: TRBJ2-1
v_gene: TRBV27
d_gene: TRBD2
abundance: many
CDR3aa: CASSLSRLAPNEQFF
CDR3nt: TGTGCCAGCAGTTTATCCCGACTAGCGCCCAATGAGCAGTTCTTC

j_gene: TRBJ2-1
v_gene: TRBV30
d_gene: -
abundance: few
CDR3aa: CAWTYGVPNNEQFF
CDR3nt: TGTGCCTGGACCTATGGAGTCCCAAACAATGAGCAGTTCTTC

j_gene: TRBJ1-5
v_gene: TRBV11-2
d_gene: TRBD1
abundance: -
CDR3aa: CASSLGTGFSNQPQHF
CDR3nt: TGTGCCAGCAGCTTAGGGACAGGGTTCAGCAATCAGCCCCAGCATTTT

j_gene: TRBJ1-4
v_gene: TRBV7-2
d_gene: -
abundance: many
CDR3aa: CASSLEGWAAANEKLFF
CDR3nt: TGTGCCAGCAGCTTAGAAGGTTGGGCTGCGGCTAATGAAAAACTGTTTTTT

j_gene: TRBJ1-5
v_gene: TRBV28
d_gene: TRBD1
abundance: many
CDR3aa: CASSSTGFGNQPQHF
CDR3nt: TGTGCCAGCAGTTCGACAGGGTTTGGCAATCAGCCCCAGCATTTT

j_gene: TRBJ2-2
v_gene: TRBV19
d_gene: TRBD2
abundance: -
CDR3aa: CASSIDPGLAVTGELFF
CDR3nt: TGTGCCAGTAGTATAGATCCGGGACTAGCGGTCACCGGGGAGCTGTTTTTT